Presented here are 2 T cell receptor beta chains from one specimen sequenced in a study of blood T cells in healthy people across ages. With a J-beta primer mix and a sample-barcoded 5' primer, a second PCR ran roughly 6 to 11 cycles. Using its own MiXCR run on the 5' RACE reads, TCRdb lists one record per CDR3 protein. The table shows roughly 830,000 distinct CDR3 sequences, with approximately 65% occurring only once. Sample: blood. The receptors were sampled from a man aged 25-40 years in good health.

This sequence joins TRBV9 and TRBJ2-1; TRBD1 matches 11 bases. The CDR3 is 19 amino acids. Germline CDR1 reads SGDLS; CDR2 reads YYNGEE. After removal of 3 bases from V and 4 bases from J, the junction contained 15 bases not matched to a gene. CDR3 DNA: TGTGCCAGCAGCGGTGGACAGGGGGCGCCGGAAGCGTATTACAATGAGCAGTTCTTC. Translation gives CASSGGQGAPEAYYNEQFF.

This clonotype came up a few times. J is TRBJ1-5 and V is TRBV15; D is ambiguous. The V and J ends lost 0 bases and 5 bases respectively, with 11 bases between them. The CDR3 spans 15 residues. The germline V gene has CDR1 LNHNV and CDR2 YYDKDF (reference sequence). The CDR3 nucleotides read TGTGCCACCAGCAGAGATCTCGCGGGAGATCAGCCCCAGCATTTT. It codes for CATSRDLAGDQPQHF.